These 25 T cell receptor beta chains share one sample of origin, sequenced in a study of shared clonotypes between healthy human individuals. Profiled with immunoSEQ multiplex PCR; TCRdb holds only in-frame clones, not every one. The table shows 850,000 to 1,100,000 clones, with around three quarters occurring only once. The sequenced sample consisted of memory CD4+ T cells from PBMCs. Subset in this sample: CD45RA-negative fraction. These receptors were collected from a man between 18 and 29 years old in good health. Some clones in this sample may be carry-over from other donors' samples.

The chain employs TRBV28 and TRBJ2-5; weak D call: TRBD1 (7 bases). The CDR3 runs 14 residues. Trimming removed 4 bases at V and 5 bases at J, with 14 bases between. Germline assignment: CDR1 MDHEN and CDR2 SYDVKM. The CDR3 nucleotides read TGTGCCAGCAGTTGGACAGGAGGGTGGGAGACCCAGTACTTC. This codes for CASSWTGGWETQYF. The full variable domain, in which reference TRBV28 and TRBJ2-5 provide the parts outside the CDR3, is DVKVTQSSRYLVKRTGEKVFLECVQDMDHENMFWYRQDPGLGLRLIYFSYDVKMKEKGDIPEGYSVSREKKERFSLILESASTNQTSMYLCASSWTGGWETQYFGPGTRLLVL.

The genes are TRBV5-1 and TRBJ2-3; the match to TRBD2 covers 13 bases. This CDR3 region has 19 residues. V lost 4 bases to trimming and J lost 2 bases; unmatched junction nucleotides: 13. In germline, CDR1 is SGHRS, CDR2 YFSETQ. CDR3 nucleotide sequence: TGCGCCAGCAGCCCACCTCTGGGGACTAGCGGGGAAGTCACAGATACGCAGTATTTT. Translated: CASSPPLGTSGEVTDTQYF.

In the case of this clone: Other DNA sequences within the sample encode an identical CDR3. V and J are TRBV2 and TRBJ2-2; D call uncertain. The CDR3 runs 12 residues. The V gene's germline CDR1 is SNHLY and CDR2 FYNNEI. V was clipped by 8 bases and J by 5 bases, with 9 bases between them. This chain's CDR3 is CASSDDTGELFF. The CDR3 DNA reads as TGTGCCAGCTCCGACGATACCGGGGAGCTGTTTTTT.

Worth noting for this clone: Its ends do not fully match the called genes, so a read error is possible. This chain uses TRBV28 with TRBJ2-5; D uncertain. Germline assignment: CDR1 MDHEN and CDR2 SYDVKM. This CDR3 spans 12 amino acids. The CDR3 bases are TGTGCCAGCAGTCCCTCTCAAGGGACCCAGTACTTC. This sequence encodes CASSPSQGTQYF.

V usage is TRBV7-8 and J usage is TRBJ2-3, with 7 positions matching TRBD1. J lost 4 bases, V lost 5 bases, and 9 bases had no gene match. CDR3 length: 15 residues. Germline V lookup: CDR1 SGHVS, CDR2 FQNEAQ. CDR3 in DNA: TGTGCCAGCAGCCCGAGGCCCGACAGGGCAGATACGCAGTATTTT. This codes for CASSPRPDRADTQYF. The full variable domain, in which reference TRBV7-8 and TRBJ2-3 provide the parts outside the CDR3, is GAGVSQSPRYKVAKRGQDVALRCDPISGHVSLFWYQQALGQGPEFLTYFQNEAQLDKSGLPSDRFFAERPEGSVSTLKIQRTQQEDSAVYLCASSPRPDRADTQYFGPGTRLTVL.

The V gene is TRBV5-4, the J gene TRBJ2-3, with a possible D match to TRBD2 (5 bases). Between the trimmed V and J ends, which lost 1 base and 0 bases, there was a span of 15 bases. Per the germline V gene, CDR1 is SGHNT and CDR2 is YYREEE (reference sequence). The CDR3 loop spans 17 amino acids. The CDR3: CASSLRLGGPSTDTQYF. CDR3 in DNA: TGTGCCAGCAGCTTGAGGTTGGGCGGGCCGAGCACAGATACGCAGTATTTT. Full variable domain (outside the CDR3, taken from reference TRBV5-4 and TRBJ2-3): ETGVTQSPTHLIKTRGQQVTLRCSSQSGHNTVSWYQQALGQGPQFIFQYYREEENGRGNFPPRFSGLQFPNYSSELNVNALELDDSALYLCASSLRLGGPSTDTQYFGPGTRLTVL.

This clone is a singleton in its sample. This sequence may be a read error, since a much larger clone differs from it by one base. V gene TRBV27 combines with J gene TRBJ2-3; no clear D gene. The CDR3 spans 12 residues. With 6 bases removed from V and 0 bases from J, the gap between germline ends came to 4 bases. Germline V lookup: CDR1 MNHEY, CDR2 SMNVEV (reference sequence). CDR3 sequence reads: CASSRSTDTQYF. CDR3 DNA sequence: TGTGCCAGCAGCCGTAGCACAGATACGCAGTATTTT.

This clone was recorded only once. V gene TRBV11-2 combines with J gene TRBJ2-1, with 7 bases fitting TRBD2. The CDR3 is 16 amino acids. V shed 5 bases and J 9 bases; nucleotides not matched to a gene: 16. Germline CDR1 SGHAT, CDR2 FQNNGV. The CDR3 bases are TGTGCCAGCAGCCCCGCGGGTGGCGGGAGTATGGGTGAGCAGTTCTTC. Its protein product is CASSPAGGGSMGEQFF. Based on the CDR3 plus reference TRBV11-2 and TRBJ2-1, the full variable domain is EAGVAQSPRYKIIEKRQSVAFWCNPISGHATLYWYQQILGQGPKLLIQFQNNGVVDDSQLPKDRFSAERLKGVDSTLKIQPAKLEDSAVYLCASSPAGGGSMGEQFFGPGTRLTVL.

This clone has more than one count but fewer than ten. The chain joins TRBV7-8 to TRBJ2-1; 8 positions match TRBD2. The CDR3 runs to 18 residues. Unmatched junction bases numbered 15, after V lost 2 bases and J lost 6 bases. Germline V gene data show CDR1 as SGHVS and CDR2 as FQNEAQ. CDR3 region: CASSLWRDPGLATNEQFF. In DNA form, the CDR3 reads TGTGCCAGCAGCTTATGGAGGGATCCAGGACTAGCTACCAATGAGCAGTTCTTC.

This clone was seen a few times. The rearrangement joins TRBV30 to TRBJ1-1; 7 nucleotides agree with TRBD1. The germline gives CDR1 GTSNPN, CDR2 SVGIG (reference sequence). The trim removed 8 bases at V and 1 base at J, leaving 13 bases unmatched. The CDR3 consists of 15 residues. This CDR3 reads CAGVTAGQTNTEAFF. The CDR3 region has the DNA TGTGCCGGAGTAACCGCGGGACAGACGAACACTGAAGCTTTCTTT. Together with reference TRBV30 and TRBJ1-1, the CDR3 gives the full variable domain: SQTIHQWPATLVQPVGSPLSLECTVEGTSNPNLYWYRQAAGRGLQLLFYSVGIGQISSEVPQNLSASRPQDRQFILSSKKLLLSDSGFYLCAGVTAGQTNTEAFFGQGTRLTVV.

This clone appeared once. The chain combines TRBV5-1 with TRBJ2-7, with D uncertain. This CDR3 contains 15 residues. Trimming shortened V by 0 bases and J by 3 bases, and 13 bases separated the two germline ends. Germline CDR1 reads SGHRS; CDR2 reads YFSETQ. CDR3 bases: TGCGCCAGCAGCTTGGACTCGAGTGTCTACTACGAGCAGTACTTC. It specifies CASSLDSSVYYEQYF.

The V call is TRBV10-3, the J call TRBJ2-3; TRBD2 matches 9 bases. After removal of 10 bases from V and 4 bases from J, the junction contained 12 bases not matched to a gene. The CDR3 runs 15 residues. Per the germline V gene, CDR1 is ENHRY and CDR2 is SYGVKD. CDR3 DNA: TGTGCCACTGCCGTGGGGCTAGCGGGGCCAGATACGCAGTATTTT. Translating gives CATAVGLAGPDTQYF.

This sequence joins TRBV5-8 and TRBJ1-1; TRBD1 matches 8 bases. Germline V gene lookup returns CDR1 SGHTS and CDR2 YDEGEE. With V trimmed by 3 bases and J by 0 bases, 7 bases remained unmatched. This CDR3 is built from 16 residues. DNA for the CDR3: TGTGCCAGCAGCTCCGGGACAGGATTTATGAACACTGAAGCTTTCTTT. It specifies CASSSGTGFMNTEAFF.

V and J are TRBV5-6 and TRBJ1-4, with D possibly being TRBD1 (5 bases). The CDR3 contains 14 residues. Trimming left V 4 bases short and J 5 bases short, with 12 bases between. Germline assignment: CDR1 SGHDT and CDR2 YYEEEE. CDR3 residues: CASSRQHLNEKLFF. In DNA form, the CDR3 reads TGTGCCAGCAGCCGACAGCACTTAAATGAAAAACTGTTTTTT.

This sequence joins TRBV14 and TRBJ2-3; 7 positions agree with TRBD2. This CDR3 comprises 17 residues. The trim removed 1 base at V and 3 bases at J, leaving 10 bases unmatched. CDR1 is SGHDN, CDR2 FVKESK, per germline. CDR3 DNA: TGTGCCAGCAGCCAAGCGATGCCTAGCGGTCCGACAGATACGCAGTATTTT. Translating it yields CASSQAMPSGPTDTQYF.

This sequence joins TRBV28 and TRBJ1-5; no clear D. This CDR3 region has 15 residues. V was cut by 5 bases and J by 2 bases, with 13 bases left in between. CDR1 and CDR2 from the germline V gene are MDHEN and SYDVKM. CDR3 in DNA: TGTGCCAGCAGTCCCTCGGTGAGGGGCAATCAGCCCCAGCATTTT. This gives the protein CASSPSVRGNQPQHF. Based on the CDR3 plus reference TRBV28 and TRBJ1-5, the full variable domain is DVKVTQSSRYLVKRTGEKVFLECVQDMDHENMFWYRQDPGLGLRLIYFSYDVKMKEKGDIPEGYSVSREKKERFSLILESASTNQTSMYLCASSPSVRGNQPQHFGDGTRLSIL.

Only one count was recorded for this clone. V gene TRBV7-9 combines with J gene TRBJ1-2, with TRBD1 matching over 8 bases. With V trimmed by 3 bases and J by 4 bases, 7 bases remained unmatched. Germline values: CDR1 SEHNR, CDR2 FQNEAQ (reference sequence). This CDR3 is built from 15 residues. CDR3: CASSFSGGASYGYTF. CDR3 nucleotide sequence: TGTGCCAGCAGCTTTTCAGGGGGCGCCAGCTATGGCTACACCTTC.

This sequence joins TRBV2 and TRBJ1-5, with 7 bases identical to TRBD1. There are 15 residues in the CDR3. After removal of 2 bases from V and 2 bases from J, the junction contained 3 bases not matched to a gene. From germline, CDR1 is SNHLY and CDR2 FYNNEI. CDR3 DNA sequence: TGTGCCAGCAGTGAAAACAGGGGAGGCAATCAGCCCCAGCATTTT. This translates into CASSENRGGNQPQHF.

The chain has TRBV7-2 and TRBJ1-3, with 10 nucleotides matching TRBD1. The V segment lost 4 bases and the J segment 0 bases; nucleotides outside the gene matches: 6. The CDR3 extends over 17 amino acids. Germline V lookup: CDR1 SGHTA, CDR2 FQGNSA. The CDR3 region has the DNA TGTGCCAGCAGCTCCCGGACAGGGGGAAGCTCTGGAAACACCATATATTTT. The encoded protein is CASSSRTGGSSGNTIYF.

The chain combines TRBV27 with TRBJ1-1; D perhaps matches TRBD1 (5 bases). The CDR3 covers 13 residues. The germline V and J ends were trimmed by 2 bases and 10 bases, with 14 bases remaining between them. Germline values: CDR1 MNHEY, CDR2 SMNVEV (reference sequence). Here the CDR3 DNA reads TGTGCCAGCAGTTTACGGGCAGGGAGAGGAGCTTTCTTT. The encoded protein is CASSLRAGRGAFF.

The chain uses TRBV21-1 and TRBJ2-7. TRBV21-1 is recorded as a pseudogene. This CDR3 is 10 amino acids long. CDR3 residues: CATLNHEQYF. The CDR3 DNA is TGTGCCACCCTCAATCACGAGCAGTACTTC.

The genes are TRBV18 and TRBJ2-2; a weak D match, TRBD2 (5 bases). V lost 3 bases and J lost 6, with 11 bases in between. The CDR3 is 14 amino acids. Germline V gene sequence: CDR1 KGHSH, CDR2 LQKENI. Here the CDR3 reads CASSPTGIPGELFF. The CDR3, as DNA: TGTGCCAGCTCACCCACCGGGATCCCCGGGGAGCTGTTTTTT.

This chain uses TRBV6-5 with TRBJ2-5; D is possibly TRBD1 (6 bases). There are 15 residues in the CDR3. The V end lost 5 bases, the J end lost 1 base, and 14 bases lay between the germline ends. Germline V lookup: CDR1 MNHEY, CDR2 SVGAGI. The CDR3 sequence is CASSHYGQSQETQYF. The CDR3 DNA reads as TGTGCCAGCAGTCACTACGGACAGAGCCAAGAGACCCAGTACTTC.

The chain uses TRBV4-1 and TRBJ2-6, with TRBD1 matching over 8 bases. V shed 4 bases and J 2 bases; nucleotides not matched to a gene: 22. Germline V gene sequence: CDR1 MGHRA, CDR2 YSYEKL. The CDR3 spans 22 residues. The CDR3 nucleotides read TGCGCCAGCAGCCGAGCAACCTACCAAGGACAGGGCCTGAGGACTGGGGCCAACGTCCTGACTTTC. Translation: CASSRATYQGQGLRTGANVLTF.

The chain uses TRBV28 and TRBJ2-5; no firm D call. The germline CDR1 and CDR2 sequences are MDHEN and SYDVKM. This CDR3 contains 11 residues. V was pared by 1 base and J by 11 bases, with 8 bases between. This CDR3 is CASSLFLEQYF. The CDR3 DNA is TGTGCCAGCAGTTTATTCCTGGAGCAGTACTTC.